This T cell receptor beta chain was identified during a study of identical twins. A word on this clonotype: The antigen remains undetermined.

General observations from the study: Modelling approaches yielded underestimates of out-of-frame TCR alpha sharing between monozygotic twins.

Unique molecular identifiers were present on the cDNA, and a universal primer site came from template switching. TCRdb re-analysed the 5' RACE reads in MiXCR, keeping a single row per CDR3 protein. The sample has 500,000 or so distinct CDR3 sequences, 12% to 15% seen once. The same specimen was also included in a second study, on yellow fever vaccine responses in identical twins. As reported in that work: Twin vaccine T cell responses reportedly seemed partly convergent, partly personalized.

This clonotype was obtained from a woman in her late teens or twenties in good health. The sample comprised CD4+ T cells sorted from blood.

The CDR3 sequence: CSARVGGADSPLHF. CDR3 coding DNA: TGCAGTGCTAGAGTTGGGGGGGCCGATTCACCCCTCCACTTT. The rearrangement links TRBV20-1 to TRBJ1-6; tentative D call: TRBD1 (6 bases). The CDR3 has 14 amino acids. Germline CDR1 DFQATT, CDR2 SNEGSKA (reference sequence). The V end lost 1 base, the J end lost 8 bases, and 12 bases lay between the germline ends.